The T cell receptor beta chain described here comes from a study of blood T cell repertoires in COVID-19. Study as a whole: The cDNA or gDNA used as material had been derived from T cells, B-cell-depleted T cells, or PBMCs.

In the original processing: Scientists estimated how many nucleated cells there were by amplifying reference gene primers. The data were produced by immunoSEQ multiplex PCR, yet TCRdb's version contains in-frame clones alone and is incomplete. The V and J calls and the clone size are those of that table, but D and trimming were determined from the DNA. The table has 450,000 or so clones, roughly 89% seen once. The CDR3 extends over 16 amino acids. Germline assignment: CDR1 MNHNY and CDR2 SVGAGI (reference sequence). After removal of 5 bases from V and 6 bases from J, the junction contained 13 bases not matched to a gene.

This rearrangement joins TRBV6-6 to TRBJ2-1; TRBD1 matches 7 bases. This clonotype was sampled from a man between 18 and 29 years old with COVID-19, enrolled during active disease. Sequenced sample: peripheral blood. As DNA, the CDR3 is TGTGCCAGCAGTCAACAGGGGACAAACTACTTCAATGAGCAGTTCTTC. Protein sequence: CASSQQGTNYFNEQFF.